The next 30 T cell receptor beta chains were all read from a single sample in a study of blood T cell repertoires in COVID-19. Repertoires were generated with immunoSEQ multiplex PCR, while TCRdb's copy carries only in-frame clones and drops some. The data hold roughly 64,000 clones, with over 75% observed a single time. The sample comprised peripheral blood. The receptors were gathered from a man in his fifties or sixties with active COVID-19.

Here the CDR3 DNA reads TGTGCCAGTAGTCCCTATATGAACACTGAAGCTTTCTTT. Translated, it gives CASSPYMNTEAFF. This chain uses TRBV19 with TRBJ1-1, with no clear D. The CDR3 totals 13 residues. V lost 5 bases and J lost 0, with 7 bases in between. Germline V gives CDR1 LNHDA, CDR2 SQIVND (reference sequence).

The chain employs TRBV28 and TRBJ1-2; unclear D gene. The V end was cut by 1 base, the J end by 4 bases, with 10 bases between. Germline V gene sequence: CDR1 MDHEN, CDR2 SYDVKM. This CDR3 has 14 residues. The chain's CDR3 is CASSLSQNFYGYTF. For the CDR3, the DNA is TGTGCCAGCAGTTTATCACAGAACTTCTATGGCTACACCTTC.

This clone was found once. The chain combines TRBV7-3 with TRBJ2-5; possibly TRBD2 for D (5 bases). The CDR3 has 13 amino acids. Looked up from germline, CDR1 is SGHTA and CDR2 is FQGTGA. Trimming pared 4 bases from V and 0 bases from J, leaving 6 bases between. CDR3 nucleotide sequence: TGTGCCAGCAGCTACGGGGACCAAGAGACCCAGTACTTC. Residues: CASSYGDQETQYF.

This clone was found once. The genes are TRBV6-5 and TRBJ1-2; 8 bases are a match to TRBD1. The CDR3 contains 13 residues. V shed 6 bases and J 3 bases; nucleotides not matched to a gene: 3. Germline V gene data show CDR1 as MNHEY and CDR2 as SVGAGI. The chain's CDR3 is CASRRGQDYGYTF. CDR3 nucleotides: TGTGCCAGCAGACGGGGACAGGACTATGGCTACACCTTC.

On this clone: Other nucleotide sequences in the sample specify the same CDR3. V gene TRBV19 combines with J gene TRBJ2-7, with 13 bases identical to TRBD2. The J segment lost 0 bases and the V segment lost 9 bases, leaving 2 bases of the junction unmatched. CDR3 length equals 14 residues. Germline CDR1 LNHDA, CDR2 SQIVND (reference sequence). CDR3 loop: CASTSGRDSYEQYF. For the CDR3, the DNA is TGTGCCAGCACTAGCGGGAGGGACTCCTACGAGCAGTACTTC.

The rearrangement uses TRBV6-5 and TRBJ2-7, with 9 bases lining up with TRBD1. The V segment lost 6 bases and the J segment 6 bases; nucleotides outside the gene matches: 9. Germline CDR1 reads MNHEY; CDR2 reads SVGAGI. CDR3 length equals 14 residues. CDR3 in DNA: TGTGCCAGCAGAAAGGACAGGGGAAGGGGCGAGCAGTACTTC. Its protein product is CASRKDRGRGEQYF.

The chain joins TRBV5-1 to TRBJ1-1, with TRBD1 matching over 8 bases. V dropped 4 bases and J dropped 5; count of bases not matched to a gene: 4. CDR3 size: 13 residues. Germline V CDR1 and CDR2: SGHRS, YFSETQ. The CDR3 region is CASSPDRVTEAFF. CDR3 DNA sequence: TGCGCCAGCAGCCCGGACAGGGTTACTGAAGCTTTCTTT. The full variable domain, completed using reference TRBV5-1 and TRBJ1-1, is KAGVTQTPRYLIKTRGQQVTLSCSPISGHRSVSWYQQTPGQGLQFLFEYFSETQRNKGNFPGRFSGRQFSNSRSEMNVSTLELGDSALYLCASSPDRVTEAFFGQGTRLTVV.

The gene calls are TRBV3-1 (or the pseudogene TRBV3-2) and TRBJ2-7, with D tentatively TRBD2 (5 bases). Germline values: CDR1 LGHDT, CDR2 YNNKEL (reference sequence). CDR3 size: 12 residues. Trimming stripped 0 bases from V and 12 bases from J, with 12 bases between. CDR3 sequence (DNA): TGTGCCAGCAGCCAAGATCAGACGGACTTGTACTTC. Its protein is CASSQDQTDLYF.

V gene TRBV7-2 combines with J gene TRBJ2-1, with TRBD1 matching 10 bases. V lost 7 bases to trimming and J lost 8 bases; unmatched junction nucleotides: 11. Germline V gives CDR1 SGHTA, CDR2 FQGNSA. The CDR3 runs 15 residues. CDR3 protein: CASTRDRGGSDEQFF. Here the CDR3 DNA reads TGTGCCAGCACCCGGGACAGGGGCGGATCTGATGAGCAGTTCTTC.

The chain recombines TRBV5-1 with TRBJ2-5; D is unresolved. The germline gives CDR1 SGHRS, CDR2 YFSETQ. The CDR3 runs 14 residues. V was trimmed by 3 bases and J by 5 bases, leaving 14 bases between them. The CDR3 DNA sequence: TGCGCCAGCAGCTCGTCACCACAATCTGAGACCCAGTACTTC. It codes for CASSSSPQSETQYF.

The CDR3 region has the DNA TGCGCCAGCAGCTTGGCCTCGACAGTTTCCTACAATGAGCAGTTCTTC. This gives the protein CASSLASTVSYNEQFF. The rearrangement joins TRBV5-1 to TRBJ2-1; a possible D gene is TRBD1 (5 bases). V was trimmed by 0 bases and J by 1 base, leaving 11 bases between them. The CDR3 loop spans 16 amino acids. Germline lookup yields CDR1 SGHRS and CDR2 YFSETQ.

The chain uses TRBV7-2 and TRBJ1-1; D might be TRBD1 (6 bases). CDR3 size: 13 residues. Per the germline V gene, CDR1 is SGHTA and CDR2 is FQGNSA. Trimming took 6 bases from V and 6 from J, leaving 14 bases between them. CDR3 nucleotides: TGTGCCAGCAGTATAGTCAGGGGCGCTGAAGCTTTCTTT. It encodes CASSIVRGAEAFF.

The CDR3 nucleotides are TGTGCCAGCAGTTTATCCCCCAGCTACGAGCAGTACTTC. It is translated as CASSLSPSYEQYF. The chain couples TRBV27 to TRBJ2-7; D is unclear. The CDR3 spans 13 residues. Germline CDR1 is MNHEY and CDR2 is SMNVEV (reference sequence). V dropped 0 bases and J dropped 3 bases, with 6 bases sitting between them.

The chain links TRBV9 to TRBJ2-2; a possible D gene is TRBD2 (6 bases). V shed 7 bases and J shed 0 bases, with 19 bases lying between them. The CDR3 runs to 17 residues. Germline CDR1 is SGDLS and CDR2 is YYNGEE. In nucleotides, the CDR3 is TGTGCCAGCCCCCCTCCTGGAGGGACCGCGAACACCGGGGAGCTGTTTTTT. Its protein is CASPPPGGTANTGELFF.

The chain couples TRBV19 to TRBJ1-4; no clear D gene. Trimming took 11 bases from V and 3 from J, leaving 13 bases between them. There are 13 residues in the CDR3. CDR1 is LNHDA, CDR2 SQIVND, per germline (reference sequence). In nucleotides, the CDR3 is TGTGCCCAGTCCGGGGAGGCTAATGAAAAACTGTTTTTT. It yields the protein CAQSGEANEKLFF.

A remark on this clone: A junction end diverges from the germline sequence, so it may reflect a read error. This sample includes further DNA sequences coding for the same CDR3. The V call is TRBV3-1 (or the pseudogene TRBV3-2), the J call TRBJ2-7; 7 bases align to TRBD2. The germline V gene encodes CDR1 LGHDT and CDR2 YNNKEL (reference sequence). There are 13 residues in the CDR3. The CDR3 loop is CASSQDRGDEQYF. CDR3 DNA: TGTGCCAGCAGCCAAGATCGGGGGGACGAGCAGTACTTT.

J is TRBJ2-1 and V is TRBV2, with 14 bases lining up with TRBD2. V trimming: 8 bases; J trimming: 8 bases; junction bases outside the gene matches: 5. The CDR3 is 14 amino acids. CDR1 and CDR2 (germline): SNHLY, FYNNEI. CDR3 amino acids: CASHPTSGGDEQFF. As DNA, the CDR3 is TGTGCCAGCCACCCGACTAGCGGGGGGGATGAGCAGTTCTTC.

The rearrangement joins TRBV7-6 to TRBJ2-1; 12 bases align to TRBD2. Germline-derived CDR1 and CDR2 are SGHVS and FNYEAQ. J gave up 9 bases and V 5 bases, and 8 bases lay outside the gene matches. This CDR3 is 15 amino acids long. This CDR3 reads CASSTTSGRRGEQFF. The CDR3 coding sequence is TGTGCCAGCAGCACGACTAGCGGGAGAAGGGGTGAGCAGTTCTTC.

This chain links TRBV5-1 with TRBJ1-1; D gene unclear. This CDR3 region has 13 residues. Trimming cost V 1 base and J 3 bases, with 7 bases left between them. CDR1 SGHRS and CDR2 YFSETQ come from the germline V gene. CDR3 loop: CASSLTYDTEAFF. In DNA, the CDR3 is TGCGCCAGCAGCTTGACATATGACACTGAAGCTTTCTTT. Looking up the rest from reference TRBV5-1 and TRBJ1-1 gives the full variable domain: KAGVTQTPRYLIKTRGQQVTLSCSPISGHRSVSWYQQTPGQGLQFLFEYFSETQRNKGNFPGRFSGRQFSNSRSEMNVSTLELGDSALYLCASSLTYDTEAFFGQGTRLTVV.

The chain employs TRBV3-1 (or the pseudogene TRBV3-2) and TRBJ1-1; no clear D. The CDR3 runs to 12 residues. CDR1 and CDR2 (germline): LGHDT, YNNKEL (reference sequence). V was cut by 7 bases and J by 3 bases, with 9 bases left in between. The CDR3 DNA is TGTGCCAGCACCCCTGTTGACACTGAAGCTTTCTTT. It codes for CASTPVDTEAFF.

The V and J genes are TRBV5-1 and TRBJ2-5; unclear D gene. CDR1 is SGHRS and CDR2 is YFSETQ in the germline V gene. V gave up 1 base and J gave up 1 base, with 8 bases separating them. The CDR3 runs to 14 residues. CDR3: CASSLRTAQETQYF. Written as DNA, the CDR3 is TGCGCCAGCAGCTTGAGAACTGCCCAAGAGACCCAGTACTTC.

The chain has TRBV27 and TRBJ1-2, with TRBD1 matching 9 bases. CDR3 size: 13 residues. Germline V gene lookup returns CDR1 MNHEY and CDR2 SMNVEV (reference sequence). Losses at the gene ends were 4 bases for V and 7 bases for J; bases not matched to a gene: 4. This CDR3 is CASSSQGASGYTF. CDR3 sequence (DNA): TGTGCCAGCAGTTCACAGGGGGCAAGTGGCTACACCTTC.

The V gene is TRBV28, the J gene TRBJ2-7; 7 bases are shared with TRBD2. Trimming at V came to 10 bases and at J to 13 bases, leaving 16 bases not matched to a gene. This CDR3 is built from 12 residues. Germline CDR1 MDHEN, CDR2 SYDVKM. The CDR3 sequence: CATGEGLANRYF. CDR3 nucleotide sequence: TGTGCCACTGGGGAGGGACTCGCAAATAGATACTTC.

J is TRBJ2-5 and V is TRBV24-1, with D possibly matching TRBD2 (6 bases). Trimming stripped 4 bases from V and 5 bases from J, with 13 bases between. Germline V gene sequence: CDR1 KGHDR, CDR2 SFDVKD. The CDR3 is made up of 14 amino acids. The CDR3 loop reads CATSDYGTWETQYF. CDR3 nucleotides: TGTGCCACCAGTGACTACGGGACTTGGGAGACCCAGTACTTC.

This clone was counted a single time. This sequence joins TRBV4-1 and TRBJ2-7; D gene unclear. CDR1 MGHRA and CDR2 YSYEKL come from the germline V gene. The CDR3 loop spans 15 amino acids. V dropped 0 bases and J dropped 3 bases, with 12 bases sitting between them. The CDR3 reads CASSQDRQAGYEQYF. CDR3 coding DNA: TGCGCCAGCAGCCAAGATCGGCAGGCAGGCTACGAGCAGTACTTC.

V gene TRBV3-1 (or the pseudogene TRBV3-2) combines with J gene TRBJ1-6, with a tentative D call TRBD1 (5 bases). Germline V lookup: CDR1 LGHDT, CDR2 YNNKEL (reference sequence). CDR3 size: 16 residues. Trimming cost V 1 base and J 5 bases, with 12 bases left between them. The CDR3 bases are TGTGCCAGCAGCCAAGGCGTAGGGGTCAATAATTCACCCCTCCACTTT. Translated: CASSQGVGVNNSPLHF.

The chain combines TRBV14 with TRBJ1-1; D call uncertain. Trimming pared 5 bases from V and 10 bases from J, leaving 17 bases between. The CDR3 sequence is 13 residues long. Germline V gene sequence: CDR1 SGHDN, CDR2 FVKESK. The CDR3 sequence is CASSYIGPTGAFF. In DNA form, the CDR3 reads TGTGCCAGCAGCTACATCGGCCCAACGGGAGCTTTCTTT.

The V call is TRBV19, the J call TRBJ1-6; TRBD1 might be the D (6 bases). The CDR3 runs 14 residues. CDR1 LNHDA and CDR2 SQIVND come from the germline V gene (reference sequence). Trimming shortened V by 6 bases and J by 8 bases, and 14 bases separated the two germline ends. The CDR3 is CASSFRTDHSPLHF. CDR3 bases: TGTGCCAGTAGCTTTAGGACAGACCATTCACCCCTCCACTTT.

The CDR3 loop is CAWSEQGYGEQYF. The CDR3 DNA reads TGTGCCTGGTCGGAACAGGGTTATGGCGAGCAGTACTTC. The rearrangement links TRBV30 to TRBJ2-7; possible D gene TRBD1, 6 bases. The ends were cut back, 5 bases at V and 6 bases at J, with 17 bases in the middle. The length of the CDR3 is 13 residues. CDR1 and CDR2 (germline): GTSNPN, SVGIG (reference sequence).

This clone was seen just once. This sequence joins TRBV5-1 and TRBJ1-4; no definite D call. Looked up from germline, CDR1 is SGHRS and CDR2 is YFSETQ. CDR3 length: 16 amino acids. V lost 4 bases, J lost 8 bases, and 21 bases lay in between. Written as DNA, the CDR3 is TGCGCCAGCAGCAGTCTCGGGAAGGGATCCATCGAAAAACTGTTTTTT. Protein product: CASSSLGKGSIEKLFF.